Listed here is a single T cell receptor beta chain. This record comes from a study of blood T cell repertoires in COVID-19. Across the whole study: The United States, Italy and Spain were the sources of the acute and convalescent COVID-19 samples.

CDR3 size: 16 residues. J gave up 7 bases and V 1 base, and 12 bases lay outside the gene matches. Germline V lookup: CDR1 GTSNPN, CDR2 SVGIG (reference sequence). Per the original data handling: Amplified reference gene primers provided the basis for estimating nucleated cell counts. Clones were sequenced by immunoSEQ multiplex PCR, and TCRdb holds only the in-frame ones, with some missing. V, J and clone size reflect that table, while D and trimming were determined from the DNA. The repertoire includes 200,000 to 250,000 clones, approximately 82% of them detected once, and just over 2.5% sits in the top ten.

The receptor comes from a woman in her seventies with active or convalescent COVID-19. This sequence joins TRBV30 and TRBJ1-4; 7 nucleotides match TRBD1. Sequencing was performed on peripheral blood. The CDR3 region has the DNA TGTGCCTGGAGTGGACAGGGAGTGCATGTCGGTGAAAAACTGTTTTTT. This codes for CAWSGQGVHVGEKLFF.